Reported below is one TCR beta chain. Its matching antigen is unknown. PCR was performed using 60 Vbeta and 13 Jbeta primers. Per the authors' pipeline: An analysis performed later counted 81 million or so unique TCR beta chains (roughly 11 million of them shared). Profiled with immunoSEQ multiplex PCR; TCRdb holds only in-frame clones, not every one. The V and J calls and clone size are taken from that table; D and trimming were inferred from the DNA. Found here are around 90,000 clones, 81% of them singletons; the top ten hold 10%. The sample belongs to a study of cytomegalovirus exposure and HLA in healthy donors. General study results and limits: A classifier reportedly called cytomegalovirus status with high sensitivity and specificity. Highest at DRB1 and lowest at HLA-C, TCR association rates differed among HLA loci in a later analysis.

V shed 5 bases, J shed 8 bases, and the junction held 13 bases outside the gene matches. This CDR3 spans 16 amino acids. CDR1 is MNHEY, CDR2 SMNVEV, per germline (reference sequence). The genes are TRBV27 and TRBJ1-4, with 8 bases that match TRBD1. Sequencing used PBMCs. The clonotype comes from a human donor in good health. The CDR3 sequence is CASSPQGDRGWEKLFF. Written as DNA, the CDR3 is TGTGCCAGCAGTCCCCAAGGAGACAGGGGTTGGGAAAAACTGTTTTTT.